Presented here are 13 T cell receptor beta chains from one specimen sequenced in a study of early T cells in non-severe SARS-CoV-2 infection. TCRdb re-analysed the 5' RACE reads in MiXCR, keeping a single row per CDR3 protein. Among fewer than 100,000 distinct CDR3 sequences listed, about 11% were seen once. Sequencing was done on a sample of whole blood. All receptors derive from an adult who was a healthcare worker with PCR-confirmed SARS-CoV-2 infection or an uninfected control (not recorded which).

The CDR3 nucleotides read TGCAGCGTTGAAGGGGGGCAGGGGATCTACGAGCAGTACTTC. Encoded protein: CSVEGGQGIYEQYF. The chain employs TRBV29-1 and TRBJ2-7, with D tentatively TRBD1 (6 bases). The germline V gene has CDR1 SQVTM and CDR2 ANQGSEA. V lost 1 base and J 3 bases, leaving 13 bases between the germline ends. The CDR3 has 14 residues.

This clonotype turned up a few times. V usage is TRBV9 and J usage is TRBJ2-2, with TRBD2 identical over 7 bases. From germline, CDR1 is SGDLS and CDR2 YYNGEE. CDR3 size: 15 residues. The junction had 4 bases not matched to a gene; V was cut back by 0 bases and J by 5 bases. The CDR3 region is CASSVVGGSTGELFF. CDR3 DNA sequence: TGTGCCAGCAGCGTAGTGGGAGGGAGTACCGGGGAGCTGTTTTTT. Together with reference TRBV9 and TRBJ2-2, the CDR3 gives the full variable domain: DSGVTQTPKHLITATGQRVTLRCSPRSGDLSVYWYQQSLDQGLQFLIQYYNGEERAKGNILERFSAQQFPDLHSELNLSSLELGDSALYFCASSVVGGSTGELFFGEGSRLTVL.

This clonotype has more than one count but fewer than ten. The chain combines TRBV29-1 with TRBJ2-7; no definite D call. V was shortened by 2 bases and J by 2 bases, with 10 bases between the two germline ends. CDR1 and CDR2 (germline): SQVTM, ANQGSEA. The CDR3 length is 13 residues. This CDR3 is CSVELAEAYEQYF. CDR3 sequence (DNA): TGCAGCGTTGAATTGGCGGAAGCCTACGAGCAGTACTTC.

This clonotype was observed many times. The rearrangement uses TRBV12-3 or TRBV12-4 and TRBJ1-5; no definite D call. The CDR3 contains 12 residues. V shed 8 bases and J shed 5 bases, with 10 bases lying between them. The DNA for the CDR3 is TGTGCCAGCGGTGGAGACGATCAGCCCCAGCATTTT. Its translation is CASGGDDQPQHF.

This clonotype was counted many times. The CDR3 spells CASSYRTGRNEQFF. The CDR3 nucleotides are TGTGCCAGCAGTTACCGGACAGGGCGTAACGAGCAGTTCTTC. The rearrangement links TRBV6-2 or TRBV6-3 to TRBJ2-1; TRBD1 agrees at 8 bases. Trimming removed 2 bases from V and 10 bases from J; junction bases left unmatched: 7. Germline V gene data show CDR1 as MNHEY and CDR2 as SVGEGT. The CDR3 spans 14 residues.

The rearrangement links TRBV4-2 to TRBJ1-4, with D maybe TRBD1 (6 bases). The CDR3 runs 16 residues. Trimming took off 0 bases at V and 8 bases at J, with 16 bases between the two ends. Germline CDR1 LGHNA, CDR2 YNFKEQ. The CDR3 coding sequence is TGTGCCAGCAGCCAAGATTTTCCGGGGGCATGGGAAAAACTGTTTTTT. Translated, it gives CASSQDFPGAWEKLFF.

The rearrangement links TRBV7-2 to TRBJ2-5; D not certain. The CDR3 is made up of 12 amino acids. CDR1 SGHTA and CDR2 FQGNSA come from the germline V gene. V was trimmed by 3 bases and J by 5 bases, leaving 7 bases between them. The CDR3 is CASSLIRETQYF. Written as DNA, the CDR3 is TGTGCCAGCAGCTTGATCAGGGAGACCCAGTACTTC. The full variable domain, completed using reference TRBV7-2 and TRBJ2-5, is GAGVSQSPSNKVTEKGKDVELRCDPISGHTALYWYRQSLGQGLEFLIYFQGNSAPDKSGLPSDRFSAERTGGSVSTLTIQRTQQEDSAVYLCASSLIRETQYFGPGTRLLVL.

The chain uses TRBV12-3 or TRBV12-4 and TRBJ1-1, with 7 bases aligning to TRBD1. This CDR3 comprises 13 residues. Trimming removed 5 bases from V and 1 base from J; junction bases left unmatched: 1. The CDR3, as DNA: TGTGCCAGCAGTACAGGGGCGAACACTGAAGCTTTCTTT. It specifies CASSTGANTEAFF.

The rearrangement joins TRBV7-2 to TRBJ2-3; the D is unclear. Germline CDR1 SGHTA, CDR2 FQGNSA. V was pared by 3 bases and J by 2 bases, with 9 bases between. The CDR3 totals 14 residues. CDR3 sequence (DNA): TGTGCCAGCAGCTTTTGGGCAGACACAGATACGCAGTATTTT. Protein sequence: CASSFWADTDTQYF.

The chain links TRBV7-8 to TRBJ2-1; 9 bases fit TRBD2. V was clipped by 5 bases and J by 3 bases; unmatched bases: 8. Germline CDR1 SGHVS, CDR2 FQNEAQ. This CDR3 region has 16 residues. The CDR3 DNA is TGTGCCAGCAGCCCCCGGGCTAGCGGGGACTACAATGAGCAGTTCTTC. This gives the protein CASSPRASGDYNEQFF.

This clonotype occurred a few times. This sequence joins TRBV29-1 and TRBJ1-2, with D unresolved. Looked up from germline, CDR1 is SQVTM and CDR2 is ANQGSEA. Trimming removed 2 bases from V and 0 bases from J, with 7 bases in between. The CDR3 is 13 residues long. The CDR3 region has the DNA TGCAGCGTTGAACACGCAGCTAACTATGGCTACACCTTC. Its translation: CSVEHAANYGYTF.

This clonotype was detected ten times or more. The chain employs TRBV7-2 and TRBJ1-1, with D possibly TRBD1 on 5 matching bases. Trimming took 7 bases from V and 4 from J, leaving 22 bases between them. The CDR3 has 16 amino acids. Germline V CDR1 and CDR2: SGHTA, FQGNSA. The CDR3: CASTLKWGSWGTEAFF. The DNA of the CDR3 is TGTGCCAGCACCCTCAAGTGGGGGAGTTGGGGCACTGAAGCTTTCTTT.

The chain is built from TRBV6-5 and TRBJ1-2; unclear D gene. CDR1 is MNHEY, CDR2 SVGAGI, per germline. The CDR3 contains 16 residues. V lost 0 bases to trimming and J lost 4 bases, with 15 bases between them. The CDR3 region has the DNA TGTGCCAGCAGTTACTCTATGGGCGGAGTTCCCTATGGCTACACCTTC. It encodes CASSYSMGGVPYGYTF.